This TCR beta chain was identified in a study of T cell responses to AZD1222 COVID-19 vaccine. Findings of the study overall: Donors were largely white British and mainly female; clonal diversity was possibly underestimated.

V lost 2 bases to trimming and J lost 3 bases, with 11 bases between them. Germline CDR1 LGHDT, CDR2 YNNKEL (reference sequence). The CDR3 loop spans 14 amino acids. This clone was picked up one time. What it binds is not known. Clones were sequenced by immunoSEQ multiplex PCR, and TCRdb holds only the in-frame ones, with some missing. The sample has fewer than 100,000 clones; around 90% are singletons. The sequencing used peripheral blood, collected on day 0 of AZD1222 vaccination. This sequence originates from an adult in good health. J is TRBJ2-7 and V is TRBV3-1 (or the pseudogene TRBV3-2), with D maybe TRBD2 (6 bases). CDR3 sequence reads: CASSQYGGLYEQYF. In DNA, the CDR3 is TGTGCCAGCAGCCAATATGGGGGACTCTACGAGCAGTACTTC.